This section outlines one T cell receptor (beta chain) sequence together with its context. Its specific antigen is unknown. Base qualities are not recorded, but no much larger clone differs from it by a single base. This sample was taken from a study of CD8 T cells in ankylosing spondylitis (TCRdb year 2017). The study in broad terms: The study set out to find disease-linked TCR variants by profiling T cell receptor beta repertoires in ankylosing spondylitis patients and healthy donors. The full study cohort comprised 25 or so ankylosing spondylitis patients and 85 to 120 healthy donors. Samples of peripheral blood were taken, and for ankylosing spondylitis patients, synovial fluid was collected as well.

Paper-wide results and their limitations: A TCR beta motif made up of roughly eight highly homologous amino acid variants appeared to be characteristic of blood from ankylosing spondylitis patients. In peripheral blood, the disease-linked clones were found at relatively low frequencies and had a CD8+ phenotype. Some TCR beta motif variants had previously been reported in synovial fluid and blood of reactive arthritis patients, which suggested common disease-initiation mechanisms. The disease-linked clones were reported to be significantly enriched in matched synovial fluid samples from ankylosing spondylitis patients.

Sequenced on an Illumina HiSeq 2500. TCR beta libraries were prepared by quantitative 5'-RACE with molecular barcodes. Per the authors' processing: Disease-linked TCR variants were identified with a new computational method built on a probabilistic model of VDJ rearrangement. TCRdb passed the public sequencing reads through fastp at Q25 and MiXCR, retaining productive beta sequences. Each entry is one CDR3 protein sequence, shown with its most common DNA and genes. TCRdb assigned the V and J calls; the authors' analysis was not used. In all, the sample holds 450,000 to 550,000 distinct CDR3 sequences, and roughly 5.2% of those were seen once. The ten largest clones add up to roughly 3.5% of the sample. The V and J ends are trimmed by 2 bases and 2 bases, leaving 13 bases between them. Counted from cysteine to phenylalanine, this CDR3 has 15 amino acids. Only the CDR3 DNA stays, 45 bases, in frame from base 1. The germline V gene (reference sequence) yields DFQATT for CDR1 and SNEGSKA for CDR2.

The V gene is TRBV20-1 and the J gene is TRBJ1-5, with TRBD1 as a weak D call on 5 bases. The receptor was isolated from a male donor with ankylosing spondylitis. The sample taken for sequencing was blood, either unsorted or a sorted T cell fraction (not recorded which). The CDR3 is CSARSWRGGNQPQHF. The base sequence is TGCAGTGCTAGAAGTTGGAGAGGGGGCAATCAGCCCCAGCATTTT.